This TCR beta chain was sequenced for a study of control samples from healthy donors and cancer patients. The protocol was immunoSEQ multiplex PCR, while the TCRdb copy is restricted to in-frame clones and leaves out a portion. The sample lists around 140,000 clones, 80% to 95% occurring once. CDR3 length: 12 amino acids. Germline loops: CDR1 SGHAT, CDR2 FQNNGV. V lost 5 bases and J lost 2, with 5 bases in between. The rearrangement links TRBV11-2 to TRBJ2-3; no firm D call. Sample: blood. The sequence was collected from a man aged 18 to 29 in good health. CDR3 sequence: CASSDLTDTQYF. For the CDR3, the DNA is TGTGCCAGCAGCGATCTCACAGATACGCAGTATTTT.